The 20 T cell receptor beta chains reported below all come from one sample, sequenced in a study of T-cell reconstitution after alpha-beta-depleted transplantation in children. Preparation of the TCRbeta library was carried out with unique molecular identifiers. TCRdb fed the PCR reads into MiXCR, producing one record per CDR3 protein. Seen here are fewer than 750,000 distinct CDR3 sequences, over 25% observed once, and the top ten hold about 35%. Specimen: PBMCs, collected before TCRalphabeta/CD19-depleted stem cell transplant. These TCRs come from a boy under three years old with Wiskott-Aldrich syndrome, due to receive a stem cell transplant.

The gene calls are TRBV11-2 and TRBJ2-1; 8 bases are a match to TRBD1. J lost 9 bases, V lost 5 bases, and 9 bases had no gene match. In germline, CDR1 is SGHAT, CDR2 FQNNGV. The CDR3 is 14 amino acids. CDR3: CASSLRDRFREQFF. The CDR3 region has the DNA TGTGCCAGCAGCCTCCGGGACAGGTTTCGTGAGCAGTTCTTC.

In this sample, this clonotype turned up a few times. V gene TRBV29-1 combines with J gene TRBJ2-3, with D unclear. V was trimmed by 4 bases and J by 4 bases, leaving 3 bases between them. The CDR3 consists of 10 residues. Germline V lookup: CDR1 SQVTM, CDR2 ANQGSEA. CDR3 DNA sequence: TGCAGCGTTGCACCAGATACGCAGTATTTT. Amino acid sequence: CSVAPDTQYF.

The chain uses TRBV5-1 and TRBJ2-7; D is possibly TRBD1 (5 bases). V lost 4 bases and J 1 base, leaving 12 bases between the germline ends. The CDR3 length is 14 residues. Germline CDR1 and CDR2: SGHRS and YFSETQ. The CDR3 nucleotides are TGCGCCAGCAGCGACAGAATCGGATCCTACGAGCAGTACTTC. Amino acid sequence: CASSDRIGSYEQYF.

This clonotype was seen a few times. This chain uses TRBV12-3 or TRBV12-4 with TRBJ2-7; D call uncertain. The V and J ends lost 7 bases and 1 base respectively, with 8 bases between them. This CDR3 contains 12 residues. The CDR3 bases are TGTGCCAGCATCGGAGTTTCCTACGAGCAGTACTTC. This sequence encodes CASIGVSYEQYF.

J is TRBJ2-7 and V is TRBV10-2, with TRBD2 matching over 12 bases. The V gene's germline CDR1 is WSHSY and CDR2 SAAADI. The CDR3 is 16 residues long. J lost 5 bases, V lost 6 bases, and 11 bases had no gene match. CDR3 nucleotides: TGCGCCAGCAGATCCCGACTAGCGGGAGATTTTAACGAGCAGTACTTC. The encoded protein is CASRSRLAGDFNEQYF.

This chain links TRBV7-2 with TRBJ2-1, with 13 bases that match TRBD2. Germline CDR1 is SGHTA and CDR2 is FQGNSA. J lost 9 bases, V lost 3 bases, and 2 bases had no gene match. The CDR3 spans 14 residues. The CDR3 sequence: CASSLGLAGFEQFF. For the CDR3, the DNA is TGTGCCAGCAGCTTGGGACTAGCGGGATTTGAGCAGTTCTTC.

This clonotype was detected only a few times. The CDR3 here is CATSGTGSYNEQFF. As DNA, the CDR3 is TGTGCCACCAGTGGGACTGGATCCTACAATGAGCAGTTCTTC. The gene calls are TRBV24-1 and TRBJ2-1, with D tentatively TRBD2 (5 bases). The V gene's germline CDR1 is KGHDR and CDR2 SFDVKD. This CDR3 region has 14 residues. The V and J ends lost 5 bases and 1 base respectively, with 8 bases between them.

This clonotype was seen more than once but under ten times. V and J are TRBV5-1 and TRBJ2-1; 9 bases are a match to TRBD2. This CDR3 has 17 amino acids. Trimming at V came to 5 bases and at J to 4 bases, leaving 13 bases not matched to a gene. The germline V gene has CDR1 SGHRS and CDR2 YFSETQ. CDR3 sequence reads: CASSPGLALWSYNEQFF. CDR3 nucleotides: TGCGCCAGCAGTCCGGGACTAGCTCTTTGGAGTTACAATGAGCAGTTCTTC.

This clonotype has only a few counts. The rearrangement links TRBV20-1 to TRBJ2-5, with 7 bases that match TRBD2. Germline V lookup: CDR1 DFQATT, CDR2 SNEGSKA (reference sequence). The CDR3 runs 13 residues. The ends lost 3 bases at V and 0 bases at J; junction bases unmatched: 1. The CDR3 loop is CSASGRYQETQYF. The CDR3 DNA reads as TGCAGTGCTAGCGGGAGGTACCAAGAGACCCAGTACTTC.

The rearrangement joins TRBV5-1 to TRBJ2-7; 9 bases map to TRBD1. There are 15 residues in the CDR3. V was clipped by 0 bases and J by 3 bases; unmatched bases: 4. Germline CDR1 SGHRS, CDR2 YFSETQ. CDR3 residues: CASSLGQGDLYEQYF. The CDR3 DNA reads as TGCGCCAGCAGCTTGGGACAGGGGGACCTCTACGAGCAGTACTTC.

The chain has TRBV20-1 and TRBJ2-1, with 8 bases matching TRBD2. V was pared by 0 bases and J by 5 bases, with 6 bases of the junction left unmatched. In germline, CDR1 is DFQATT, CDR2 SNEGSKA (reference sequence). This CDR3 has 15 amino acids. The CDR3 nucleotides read TGCAGTGCTAGAGATCGAACTAGCGGAAACAATGAGCAGTTCTTC. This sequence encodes CSARDRTSGNNEQFF.

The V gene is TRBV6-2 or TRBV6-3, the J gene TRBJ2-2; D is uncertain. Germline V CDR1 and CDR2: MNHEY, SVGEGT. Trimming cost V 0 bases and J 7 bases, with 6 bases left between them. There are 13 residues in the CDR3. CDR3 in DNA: TGTGCCAGCAGTTACTCTAGCATCGGGGAGCTGTTTTTT. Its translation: CASSYSSIGELFF.

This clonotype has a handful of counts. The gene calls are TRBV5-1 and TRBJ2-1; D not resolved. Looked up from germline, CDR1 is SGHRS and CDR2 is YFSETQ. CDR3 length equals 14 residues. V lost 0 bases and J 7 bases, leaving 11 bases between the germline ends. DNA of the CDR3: TGCGCCAGCAGCTTGGAGACCGGGCGGAATGAGCAGTTCTTC. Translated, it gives CASSLETGRNEQFF.

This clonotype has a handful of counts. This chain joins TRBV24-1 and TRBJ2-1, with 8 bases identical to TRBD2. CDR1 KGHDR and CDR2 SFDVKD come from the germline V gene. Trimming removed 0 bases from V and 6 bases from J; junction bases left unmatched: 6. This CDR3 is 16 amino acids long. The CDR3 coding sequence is TGTGCCACCAGTGATTTGAGGGGCGGGAGGAGCAATGAGCAGTTCTTC. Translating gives CATSDLRGGRSNEQFF.

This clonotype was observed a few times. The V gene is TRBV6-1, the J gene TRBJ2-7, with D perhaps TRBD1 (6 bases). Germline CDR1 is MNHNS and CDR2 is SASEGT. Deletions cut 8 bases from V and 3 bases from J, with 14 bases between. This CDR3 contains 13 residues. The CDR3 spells CASGRTDLYEQYF. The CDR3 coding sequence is TGTGCCAGCGGCCGGACAGACCTCTACGAGCAGTACTTC.

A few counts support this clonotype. CDR3: CASSYRDGYTF. The CDR3 nucleotides read TGTGCCAGCAGTTACAGGGATGGCTACACCTTC. The gene calls are TRBV12-3 or TRBV12-4 and TRBJ1-2, with D maybe TRBD1 (6 bases). The CDR3 has 11 amino acids. Trimming shortened V by 4 bases and J by 6 bases, and 6 bases separated the two germline ends.

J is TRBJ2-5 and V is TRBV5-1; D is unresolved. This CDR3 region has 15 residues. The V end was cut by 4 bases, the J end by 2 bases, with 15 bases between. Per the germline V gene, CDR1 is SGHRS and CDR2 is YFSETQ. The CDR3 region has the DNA TGCGCCAGCAGCGTTAGACTGGCCTCACAAGAGACCCAGTACTTC. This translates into CASSVRLASQETQYF.

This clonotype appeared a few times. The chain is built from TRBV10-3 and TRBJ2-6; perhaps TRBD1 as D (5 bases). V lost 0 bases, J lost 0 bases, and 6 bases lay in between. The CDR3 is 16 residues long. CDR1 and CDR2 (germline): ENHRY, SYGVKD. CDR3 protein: CAISESDSSGANVLTF. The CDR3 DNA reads TGTGCCATCAGTGAGTCCGACAGCTCTGGGGCCAACGTCCTGACTTTC.

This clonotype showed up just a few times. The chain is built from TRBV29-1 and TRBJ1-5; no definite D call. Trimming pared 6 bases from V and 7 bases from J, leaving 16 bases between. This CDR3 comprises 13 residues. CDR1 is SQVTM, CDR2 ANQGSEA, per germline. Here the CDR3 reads CSVATPEGQPQHF. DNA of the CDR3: TGCAGCGTCGCGACACCAGAAGGACAGCCCCAGCATTTT.

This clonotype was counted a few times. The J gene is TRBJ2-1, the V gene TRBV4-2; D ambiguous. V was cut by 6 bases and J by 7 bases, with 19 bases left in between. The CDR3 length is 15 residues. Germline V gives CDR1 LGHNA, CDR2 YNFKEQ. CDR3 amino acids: CASRSNPGDRNEQFF. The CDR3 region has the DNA TGTGCCAGCAGGTCAAACCCCGGAGATCGGAATGAGCAGTTCTTC.